Given below is one TCR beta chain in context. The antigen is unknown. This CDR3 has 14 residues. The V end was cut by 0 bases, the J end by 4 bases, with 7 bases between. Germline V gene sequence: CDR1 SGHRS, CDR2 YFSETQ. The data derive from a study of identical twins. The study, taken as a whole, reports: Part of the zero-insertion signal could reflect confounding by invariant MAIT and iNKT cells. Memory repertoires showed no such pattern, whereas abundant cord blood beta clonotypes carried fewer insertions. Researchers reported excess low generation probability among twin-shared out-of-frame alpha sequences.

TCRdb ran MiXCR on the 5' RACE reads and lists one entry per CDR3 protein. The data hold over 200,000 distinct CDR3 sequences, with over 8% observed a single time. Donors uniformly comprised healthy Caucasians. The V call is TRBV5-1, the J call TRBJ1-4; no reliable D call. This sequence originates from a woman between 18 and 30 years old in good health. Sequenced: memory (CD45RO+) T cells sorted from blood. The CDR3 loop reads CASSLGHINEKLFF. The DNA of the CDR3 is TGCGCCAGCAGCTTGGGACATATTAATGAAAAACTGTTTTTT.